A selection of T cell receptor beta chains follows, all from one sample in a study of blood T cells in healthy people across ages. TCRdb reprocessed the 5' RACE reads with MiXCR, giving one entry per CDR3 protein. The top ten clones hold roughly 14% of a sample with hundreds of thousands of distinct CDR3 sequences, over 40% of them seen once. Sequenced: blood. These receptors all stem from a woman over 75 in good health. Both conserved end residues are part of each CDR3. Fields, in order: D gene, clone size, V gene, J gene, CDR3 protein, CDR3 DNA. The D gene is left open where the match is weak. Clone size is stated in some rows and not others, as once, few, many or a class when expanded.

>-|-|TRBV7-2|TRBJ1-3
CASSHGTAGTGNTIYF
TGTGCCAGCAGCCATGGTACAGCAGGAACTGGAAACACCATATATTTT
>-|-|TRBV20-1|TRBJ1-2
CSVRPGGLLHYGYTF
TGCAGTGTTCGTCCGGGGGGGCTCCTTCACTATGGCTACACCTTC
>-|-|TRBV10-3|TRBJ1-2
CATKGFDDYGYTF
TGTGCCACCAAGGGGTTTGATGACTATGGCTACACCTTC
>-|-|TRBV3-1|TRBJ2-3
CASSNRAGTSHTDTQYF
TGTGCCAGCAGCAACAGGGCCGGCACTAGCCACACAGATACGCAGTATTTT
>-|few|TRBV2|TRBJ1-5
CASKGDNSGNQPQHF
TGTGCCAGCAAGGGGGACAACAGTGGTAATCAGCCCCAGCATTTT
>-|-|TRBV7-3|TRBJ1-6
CASSFMLSGNSPLHF
TGTGCCAGCAGCTTTATGCTTTCTGGGAATTCACCCCTCCACTTT
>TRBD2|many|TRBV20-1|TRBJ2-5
CSARSGTTQETQYF
TGCAGTGCTAGATCCGGGACTACGCAAGAGACCCAGTACTTC
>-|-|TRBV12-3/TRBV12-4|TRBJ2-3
CASSSRGGADTQYF
TGTGCCAGCAGCTCCAGGGGGGGGGCAGATACGCAGTATTTT
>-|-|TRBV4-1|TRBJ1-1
CASSPDSLGAFF
TGCGCCAGCAGCCCGGACAGCCTGGGAGCTTTCTTT
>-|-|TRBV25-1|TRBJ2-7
CASSNYRDFTYEQYF
TGTGCCAGCAGTAACTACCGGGACTTTACCTACGAGCAGTACTTC
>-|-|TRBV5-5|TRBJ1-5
CASSSGGTTAQHF
TGTGCCAGCAGCTCAGGAGGTACCACGGCCCAGCATTTT
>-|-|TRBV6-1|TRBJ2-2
CASSEFFLNTGELFF
TGTGCCAGCAGTGAATTTTTCTTGAACACCGGGGAGCTGTTTTTT
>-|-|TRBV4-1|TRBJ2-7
CASSLQGEDEQYF
TGCGCCAGCAGCCTGCAGGGAGAAGACGAGCAGTACTTC
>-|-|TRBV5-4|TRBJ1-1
CASSLPRGNTEAFF
TGTGCCAGCAGTTTGCCACGGGGGAACACTGAAGCTTTCTTT
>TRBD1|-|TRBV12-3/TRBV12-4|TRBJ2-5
CASSPPQGARGKETQYF
TGTGCCAGCAGTCCACCACAGGGGGCTAGGGGTAAAGAGACCCAGTACTTC
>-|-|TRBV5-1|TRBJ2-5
CASNSGGQETLYF
TGCGCCAGCAATAGTGGAGGGCAAGAGACCCTGTACTTC
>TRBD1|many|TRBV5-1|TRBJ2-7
CASTNSGTGSYEQYF
TGCGCCAGCACCAATTCCGGGACAGGGAGCTACGAGCAGTACTTC
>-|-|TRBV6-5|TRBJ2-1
CASSRRGYNEQFF
TGTGCCAGCAGTCGTAGGGGGTACAATGAGCAGTTCTTC
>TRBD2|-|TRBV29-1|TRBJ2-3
CSVEGGTSGRGRVTDTQYF
TGCAGCGTTGAAGGGGGGACTAGCGGGAGGGGCCGGGTCACAGATACGCAGTATTTT
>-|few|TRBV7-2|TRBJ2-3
CASSLAGGPVDTQYF
TGTGCCAGCAGCTTAGCGGGGGGGCCAGTAGATACGCAGTATTTT
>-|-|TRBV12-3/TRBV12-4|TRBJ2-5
CASSLARDIQETQYF
TGTGCCAGCAGTTTAGCGCGGGACATACAAGAGACCCAGTACTTC
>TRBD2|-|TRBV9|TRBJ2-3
CASSVDSGTSTDTQYF
TGTGCCAGCAGCGTAGACAGCGGGACTAGCACAGATACGCAGTATTTT
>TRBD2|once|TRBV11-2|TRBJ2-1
CASSSLPGRVGNEQFF
TGTGCCAGCAGCTCACTGCCGGGGAGGGTGGGGAATGAGCAGTTCTTC
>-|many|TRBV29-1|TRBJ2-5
CSVVGGGTAQETQYF
TGCAGCGTTGTGGGGGGAGGGACAGCCCAAGAGACCCAGTACTTC
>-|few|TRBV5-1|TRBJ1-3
CASSLMGISGNTIYF
TGCGCCAGCAGCTTGATGGGGATCTCTGGAAACACCATATATTTT
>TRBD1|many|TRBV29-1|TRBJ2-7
CSVRDRVAEQYF
TGCAGCGTTCGGGACAGGGTCGCCGAGCAGTACTTC
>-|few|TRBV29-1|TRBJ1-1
CSVVGGTPMGTEAFF
TGCAGCGTTGTCGGCGGGACGCCAATGGGCACTGAAGCTTTCTTT
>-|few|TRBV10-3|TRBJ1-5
CAISATAEYSNQPQHF
TGTGCCATCAGTGCGACGGCAGAATATAGCAATCAGCCCCAGCATTTT
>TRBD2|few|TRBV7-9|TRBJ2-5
CASSPYSGSEQYF
TGTGCCAGCAGCCCGTATAGCGGGAGTGAGCAGTACTTC
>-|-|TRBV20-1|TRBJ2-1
CSARGGFDNEQFF
TGCAGTGCTAGAGGAGGTTTCGACAATGAGCAGTTCTTC
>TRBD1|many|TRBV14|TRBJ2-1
CASSLQFGTGPLYNEQFF
TGTGCCAGCAGCCTCCAATTTGGGACAGGACCCCTCTACAATGAGCAGTTCTTC
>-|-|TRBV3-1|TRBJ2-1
CASSNTMGQFF
TGTGCCAGCAGCAACACCATGGGGCAGTTCTTC
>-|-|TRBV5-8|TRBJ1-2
CASPRDNLYGYTF
TGTGCCAGCCCCCGGGACAACCTCTATGGCTACACCTTC
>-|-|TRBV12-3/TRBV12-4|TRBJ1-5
CASSLEIRGTLSNQPQHF
TGTGCCAGCAGTTTAGAGATCCGAGGAACCTTAAGCAATCAGCCCCAGCATTTT
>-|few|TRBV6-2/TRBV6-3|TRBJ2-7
CASSYPRSGGWEQYF
TGTGCCAGCAGTTATCCGCGAAGCGGTGGTTGGGAGCAGTACTTC
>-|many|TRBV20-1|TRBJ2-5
CSASYGVETQYF
TGCAGTGCTAGTTACGGGGTTGAGACCCAGTACTTC
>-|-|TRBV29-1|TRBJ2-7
CSASIDSYEQYF
TGCAGCGCTTCGATAGATTCCTACGAGCAGTACTTC
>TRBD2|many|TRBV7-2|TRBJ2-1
CASSLEGSGGTFF
TGTGCCAGCAGCTTAGAGGGTAGCGGGGGGACGTTCTTC
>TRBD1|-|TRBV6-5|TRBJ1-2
CASSGTGLDGYTF
TGTGCCAGCAGCGGGACAGGGTTGGATGGCTACACCTTC
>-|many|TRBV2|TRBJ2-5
CASRREETQYF
TGTGCCAGCAGGCGAGAAGAGACCCAGTACTTC
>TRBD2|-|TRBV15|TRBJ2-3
CATSRAGLAISDTQYF
TGTGCCACCAGCAGAGCCGGACTAGCAATCTCAGATACGCAGTATTTT
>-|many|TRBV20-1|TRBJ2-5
CSVGLEETQYF
TGCAGTGTGGGACTGGAAGAGACCCAGTACTTC
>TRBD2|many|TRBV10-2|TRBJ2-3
CASRTGLAGSTQYF
TGCGCCAGCAGAACGGGACTAGCAGGGAGTACGCAGTATTTT
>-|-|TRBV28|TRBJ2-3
CASSPDQAIDTQYF
TGTGCCAGCAGTCCAGACCAGGCGATAGATACGCAGTATTTT
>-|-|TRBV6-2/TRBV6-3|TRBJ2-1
CASKGGERGSYNEQFF
TGTGCCAGCAAAGGGGGGGAGCGGGGTTCCTACAATGAGCAGTTCTTC
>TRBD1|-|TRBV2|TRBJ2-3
CASSVGQGAPDTQYF
TGTGCCAGCAGTGTCGGACAGGGGGCTCCAGATACGCAGTATTTT
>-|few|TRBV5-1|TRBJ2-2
CASTRNYRDANTGELFF
TGCGCCAGCACCCGGAACTACAGGGACGCGAACACCGGGGAGCTGTTTTTT
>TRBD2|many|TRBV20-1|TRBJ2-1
CSARFTAGAGNEQFF
TGCAGTGCTAGATTCACAGCGGGGGCCGGGAATGAGCAGTTCTTC
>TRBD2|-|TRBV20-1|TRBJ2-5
CSARAVGGGQETQYF
TGCAGTGCTAGAGCTGTCGGGGGGGGCCAAGAGACCCAGTACTTC
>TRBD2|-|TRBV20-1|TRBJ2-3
CSAARRELITQYF
TGCAGTGCAGCCCGGCGGGAGTTAATTACGCAGTATTTT
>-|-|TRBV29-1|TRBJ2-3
CSVSRDTQYF
TGCAGCGTATCCAGAGATACGCAGTATTTT
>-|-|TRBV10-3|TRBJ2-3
CAISEPRRTDTDTQYF
TGTGCCATCAGTGAGCCCCGGCGGACGGACACAGATACGCAGTATTTT
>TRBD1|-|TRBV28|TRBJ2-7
CAGSVRDRYYEQYF
TGTGCCGGCAGTGTAAGGGACAGATACTACGAGCAGTACTTC
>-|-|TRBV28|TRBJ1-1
CASRQDRVEAFF
TGTGCCAGCAGGCAAGACAGAGTTGAAGCTTTCTTT
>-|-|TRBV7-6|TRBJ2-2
CAGILQPSTGELFF
TGTGCCGGCATCTTGCAGCCCAGCACCGGGGAGCTGTTTTTT